This T cell receptor beta chain came from a study of monozygotic twins with inflammatory bowel disease. Findings and limits, study-wide: TCRbeta inverse Simpson diversity was decreased in IBD patients versus healthy co-twins. Especially with disease activity, IBD patients had fewer clonotypes in common with others than healthy twins did. Cells of different T cell subtypes could not be told apart.

Germline-derived CDR1 and CDR2 are MGHRA and YSYEKL. CDR3 length: 17 residues. The template-switching step introduced UMIs that carried a 6-nucleotide sample barcode. TCRdb reprocessed the 5' RACE reads, with one entry per CDR3 protein and no DNA. The sample's table shows some 190,000 distinct CDR3 sequences. On this clonotype itself: The antigen is unknown.

The sequence came from a human donor with ulcerative colitis or Crohn's disease, or a healthy co-twin of an affected twin (not recorded which). This sequence joins TRBV4-1 and TRBJ1-3; the TRBD1 assignment by TCRdb is unverifiable without DNA. Sequencing used blood. CDR3 region: CASSRPGQDPAGNTIYF.